This T cell receptor beta chain originates from a study of blood T cell repertoires in COVID-19. CDR3 length equals 14 residues. V was pared by 1 base and J by 6 bases, with 3 bases of the junction left unmatched. The V gene's germline CDR1 is SGDLS and CDR2 YYNGEE. This clone came up many times. Data came from immunoSEQ multiplex PCR; TCRdb stores just in-frame clones and leaves some out. Of 100,000 to 150,000 clones in the sample, over 75% were seen once. The source is a man in his sixties with active or convalescent COVID-19. Sequencing input: peripheral blood. The V gene is TRBV9, the J gene TRBJ2-1; 8 bases agree with TRBD2. CDR3 sequence reads: CASSVRTSPNEQFF. CDR3 nucleotide sequence: TGTGCCAGCAGCGTACGGACTAGCCCCAATGAGCAGTTCTTC.